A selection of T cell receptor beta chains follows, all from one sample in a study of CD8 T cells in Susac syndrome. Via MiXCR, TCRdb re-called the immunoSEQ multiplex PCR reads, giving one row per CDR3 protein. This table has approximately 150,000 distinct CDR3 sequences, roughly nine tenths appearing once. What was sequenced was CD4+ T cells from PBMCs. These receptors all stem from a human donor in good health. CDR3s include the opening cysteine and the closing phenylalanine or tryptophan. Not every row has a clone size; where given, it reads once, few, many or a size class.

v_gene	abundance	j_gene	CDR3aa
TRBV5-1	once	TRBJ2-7	CASSLGLAKSSYEQYF
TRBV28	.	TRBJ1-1	CASSLPQGARTDTEAFF
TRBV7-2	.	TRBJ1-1	CASSLRRGAGNTEAFF
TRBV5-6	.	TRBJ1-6	CATQQTGGYNSPLHF
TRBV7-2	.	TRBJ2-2	CASSLGLRGTGELFF
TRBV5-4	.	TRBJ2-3	CASKTPGQNTDTQYF
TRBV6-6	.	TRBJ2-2	CASKGGPNTGELFF
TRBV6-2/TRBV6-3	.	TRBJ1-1	CASSWGLDTEAFF
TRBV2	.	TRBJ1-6	CASSELWGPDSPLHF
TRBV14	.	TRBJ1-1	CASSQSWQEAFF
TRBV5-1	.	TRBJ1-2	CASSNQDRANYGYTF
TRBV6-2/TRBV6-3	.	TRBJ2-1	CASTRDYHNEQFF
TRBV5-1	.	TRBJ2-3	CASSLTGPVEDTQYF
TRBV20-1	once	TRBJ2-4	CSASPQENIQYF
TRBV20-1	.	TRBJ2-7	CSAFGAGSGSAEQYF
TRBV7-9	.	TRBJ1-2	CASSLSGVLVYGYTF
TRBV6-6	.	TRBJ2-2	CASSRVDWDHTGELFF
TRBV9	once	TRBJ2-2	CASSVEGLANTGELFF
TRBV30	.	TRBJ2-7	CAWSGGGTGPRQYF
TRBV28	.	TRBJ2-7	CASTPSGGRTYEQYF
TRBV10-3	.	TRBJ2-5	CAISGLAGEETQYF
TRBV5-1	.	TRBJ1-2	CASSSREIYGYTF
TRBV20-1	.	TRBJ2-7	CSARVRPLTSYEQYF
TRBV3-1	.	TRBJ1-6	CASSQDGGALHF
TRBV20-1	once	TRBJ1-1	CSSHNRAKDTEAFF
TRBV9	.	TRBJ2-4	CASSVGYRGDIQYF
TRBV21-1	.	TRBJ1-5	CASSTPRVGYSNQPQHF
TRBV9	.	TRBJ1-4	CASSALTRGDEKLFF
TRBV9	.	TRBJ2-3	CASSVQQSTDTQYF
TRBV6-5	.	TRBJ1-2	CASMEGQGAGYTF
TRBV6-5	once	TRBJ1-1	CASSTRAGHHTEAFF
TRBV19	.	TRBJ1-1	CASSTGQRAFF
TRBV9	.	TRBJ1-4	CASSVEDRATNEKLFF
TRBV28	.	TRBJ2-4	CATFGGGVTKNIQYF
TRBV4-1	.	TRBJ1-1	CASSRWGGAMNTEAFF
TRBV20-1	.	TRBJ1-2	CSALRSGPNGYTF
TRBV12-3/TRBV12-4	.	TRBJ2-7	CASSAQTGRTYEQYF